The source of this T cell receptor (beta chain) is a study of T cell clonotyping in hematopoietic cell transplantation. Study context: Recipients' pretransplant samples followed cytoreduction.

Germline loops: CDR1 MNHNS, CDR2 SASEGT. The CDR3 runs 15 residues. Only in-frame clones appear in the TCRdb table, and some are missing; sequencing was by immunoSEQ multiplex PCR. The table records thousands of clones, 88% of them present only once. Specified time point: recipient sample about 28 days before transplant, after cytoreduction. With regard to this clone: Its antigen is unidentified. An end of the junction differs from the germline gene, which may be a read error.

Study-level findings and limits: Higher Inverse Simpson Index values in graft donor and pretransplant recipient predicted broader posttransplant TCR diversity.

V and J are TRBV6-1 and TRBJ1-1; TRBD1 matches 7 bases. Source: peripheral blood mononuclear cells, taken before stem cell transplant. This TCR was recovered from a man aged 55-75 years with acute myeloid leukemia. Some clones in this sample may be carry-over from other donors' samples. CDR3 DNA: TGTGCCAGCAGAGAAGGACAGGCCCTGAACACTGAAGCTTTCTTT. Protein product: CASREGQALNTEAFF.